The present TCR beta chain was sequenced within a study of prognosis after radiotherapy for stage I lung cancer. For the study at large: Median age was approximately 79 years (roughly 50 to 84) among around twelve men and about six women. Study findings and constraints: For the expanded TCR clones, whether they were tumor-specific was not determined.

This clonotype has ten or more counts. Its target is unknown. Trimming removed 0 bases from V and 5 bases from J, with 16 bases in between. Germline values: CDR1 DFQATT, CDR2 SNEGSKA (reference sequence). The CDR3 totals 15 residues. Two-round multiplex PCR on genomic DNA was the method by which TCR beta CDR3 was amplified. Primers (each specific to one TRBV or TRBJ gene) were used in first-round PCR. TCRdb re-called the multiplex PCR reads through MiXCR, storing one row per CDR3 protein. The profile shows some 23,000 distinct CDR3 sequences, roughly two fifths of them singletons. The TCR was taken from a donor aged 50 or older with non-small cell lung cancer. Sequencing used PBMCs, obtained before or after stereotactic body radiation therapy (not recorded which). The rearrangement links TRBV20-1 to TRBJ1-1, with D maybe TRBD1 (5 bases). The DNA for the CDR3 is TGCAGTGCTAGAGATAGTGGGGACCCCGCTACTGAAGCTTTCTTT. Residues: CSARDSGDPATEAFF.